This T cell receptor beta chain was identified during a study of graft-versus-host responses after intestinal transplantation. Whole-study context: Recipients had multivisceral, liver-intestinal, or isolated intestinal transplants. Following induction with anti-thymocyte globulin, all recipients were given tacrolimus and steroids for two to three years. General study results and limits: Declining HvG levels early post-transplant were linked to peak circulating GvH clone levels.

Sequencing used immunoSEQ multiplex PCR; TCRdb keeps in-frame clones, though not all of them. Of some 18,000 clones in the sample, under 75% are singletons; the top ten hold 6.5% to 9.5%. To release intraepithelial and lamina propria lymphocytes, the graft tissue was processed. The CDR3 runs to 18 residues. Trimming shortened V by 4 bases and J by 5 bases, and 26 bases separated the two germline ends. Germline V gives CDR1 MGHRA, CDR2 YSYEKL. Note on this clone: Antigen unknown.

The sequence derives from a human patient who received an intestinal transplant, so some T cells may come from the graft donor. This sequence joins TRBV4-1 and TRBJ2-5; D is perhaps TRBD2 (7 bases). The sequenced sample was ileum tissue, obtained around 20 days after intestinal transplant. The CDR3: CASSRRREKGKGGETQYF. CDR3 bases: TGCGCCAGCAGCCGGCGCAGAGAGAAAGGGAAGGGGGGGGAGACCCAGTACTTC.